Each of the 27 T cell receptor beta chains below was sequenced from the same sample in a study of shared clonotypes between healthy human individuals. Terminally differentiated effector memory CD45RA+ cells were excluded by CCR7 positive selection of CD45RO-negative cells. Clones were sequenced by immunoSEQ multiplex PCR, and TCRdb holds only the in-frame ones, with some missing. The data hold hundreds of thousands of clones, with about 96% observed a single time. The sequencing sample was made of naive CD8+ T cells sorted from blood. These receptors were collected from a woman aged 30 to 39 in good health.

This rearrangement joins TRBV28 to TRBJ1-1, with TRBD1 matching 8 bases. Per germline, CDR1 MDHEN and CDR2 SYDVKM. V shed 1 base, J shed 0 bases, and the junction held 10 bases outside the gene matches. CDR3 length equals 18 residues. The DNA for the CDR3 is TGTGCCAGCAGTTTATTTGAGGGGGCGGACAGGGTGAACACTGAAGCTTTCTTT. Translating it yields CASSLFEGADRVNTEAFF.

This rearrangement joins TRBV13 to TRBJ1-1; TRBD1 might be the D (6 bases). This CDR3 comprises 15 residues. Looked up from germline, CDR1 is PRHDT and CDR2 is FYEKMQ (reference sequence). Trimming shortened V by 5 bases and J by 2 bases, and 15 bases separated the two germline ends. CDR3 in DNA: TGTGCCAGCAGCACTGCAGGGGAACCCAACACTGAAGCTTTCTTT. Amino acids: CASSTAGEPNTEAFF.

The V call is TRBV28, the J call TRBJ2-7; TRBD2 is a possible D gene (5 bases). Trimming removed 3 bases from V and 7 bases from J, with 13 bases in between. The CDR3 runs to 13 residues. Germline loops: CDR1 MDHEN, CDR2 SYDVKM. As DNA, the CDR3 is TGTGCCAGCAGTTTCGGGAAGCCGCCGGAGCAGTACTTC. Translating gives CASSFGKPPEQYF.

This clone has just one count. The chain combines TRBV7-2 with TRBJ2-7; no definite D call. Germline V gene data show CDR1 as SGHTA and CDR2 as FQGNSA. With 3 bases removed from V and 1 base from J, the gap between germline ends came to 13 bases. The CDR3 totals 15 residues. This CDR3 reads CASSLGGHGSYEQYF. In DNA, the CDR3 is TGTGCCAGCAGCTTGGGCGGCCACGGGTCCTACGAGCAGTACTTC.

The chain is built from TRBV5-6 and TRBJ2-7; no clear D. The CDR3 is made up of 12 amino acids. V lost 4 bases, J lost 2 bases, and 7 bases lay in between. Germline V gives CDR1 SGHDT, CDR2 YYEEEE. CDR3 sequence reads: CASSDTPYEQYF. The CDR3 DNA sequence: TGTGCCAGCAGCGACACGCCCTACGAGCAGTACTTC.

CDR3 coding DNA: TGTGCCAGCCTCAGGCTTAACAATCCACTTGAAGCTTTCTTT. This gives the protein CASLRLNNPLEAFF. The rearrangement links TRBV27 to TRBJ1-1, with D unclear. The CDR3 has 14 amino acids. Germline V gene data show CDR1 as MNHEY and CDR2 as SMNVEV (reference sequence). The ends were cut back, 8 bases at V and 7 bases at J, with 20 bases in the middle.

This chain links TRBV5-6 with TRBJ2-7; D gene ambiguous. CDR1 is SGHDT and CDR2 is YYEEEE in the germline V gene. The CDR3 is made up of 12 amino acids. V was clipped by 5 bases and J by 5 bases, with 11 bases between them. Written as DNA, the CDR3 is TGTGCCAGCAGTTACAGTTCGGACGAGCAGTACTTC. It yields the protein CASSYSSDEQYF.

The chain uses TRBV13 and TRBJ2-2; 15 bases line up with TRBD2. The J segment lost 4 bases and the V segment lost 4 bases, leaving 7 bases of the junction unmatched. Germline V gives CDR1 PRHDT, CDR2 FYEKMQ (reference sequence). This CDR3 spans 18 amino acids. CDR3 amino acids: CASSSTGLAGGFTGELFF. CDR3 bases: TGTGCCAGCAGCTCGACGGGACTAGCGGGAGGATTCACCGGGGAGCTGTTTTTT.

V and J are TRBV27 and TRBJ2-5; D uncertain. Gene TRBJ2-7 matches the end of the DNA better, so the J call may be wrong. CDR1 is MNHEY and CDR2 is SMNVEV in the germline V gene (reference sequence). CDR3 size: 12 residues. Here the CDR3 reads CASSSTSYEQYF. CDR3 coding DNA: TGTGCCAGCAGTTCCACCTCCTACGAGCAGTACTTC.

CDR3 bases: TGTGCCAGTGACAGGTCTGGGGCCAACGTCCTGACTTTC. Its protein is CASDRSGANVLTF. This chain links TRBV19 with TRBJ2-6; TRBD1 might be the D (6 bases). The ends were cut back, 8 bases at V and 1 base at J, with 6 bases in the middle. This CDR3 has 13 residues. Germline CDR1 is LNHDA and CDR2 is SQIVND (reference sequence).

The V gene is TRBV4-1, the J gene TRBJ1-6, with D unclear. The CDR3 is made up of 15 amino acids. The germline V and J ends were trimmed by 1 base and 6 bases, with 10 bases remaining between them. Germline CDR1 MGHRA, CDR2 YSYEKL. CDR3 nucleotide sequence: TGCGCCAGCAGCCAAGGTTCACTGGGTAATTCACCCCTCCACTTT. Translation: CASSQGSLGNSPLHF.

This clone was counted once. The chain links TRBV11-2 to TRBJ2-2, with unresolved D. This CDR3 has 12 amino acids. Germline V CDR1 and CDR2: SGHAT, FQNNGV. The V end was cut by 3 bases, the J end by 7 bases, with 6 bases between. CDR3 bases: TGTGCCAGCAGCTTTGTCGGCGGGGAGCTGTTTTTT. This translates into CASSFVGGELFF.

CDR3 bases: TGTGCCAGCAGCCCGGGAGGGGGAGGCTACACCTTC. Protein sequence: CASSPGGGGYTF. This chain links TRBV14 with TRBJ1-2, with D tentatively TRBD1 (6 bases). This CDR3 has 12 residues. Trimming took 4 bases from V and 8 from J, leaving 11 bases between them. Germline assignment: CDR1 SGHDN and CDR2 FVKESK.

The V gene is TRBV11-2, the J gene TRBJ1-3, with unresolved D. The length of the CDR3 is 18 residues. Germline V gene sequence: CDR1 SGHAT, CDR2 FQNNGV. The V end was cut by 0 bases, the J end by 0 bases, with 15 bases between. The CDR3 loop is CASSLDRMDRSSGNTIYF. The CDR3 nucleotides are TGTGCCAGCAGCTTAGATAGAATGGACCGCTCCTCTGGAAACACCATATATTTT.

CDR3 DNA sequence: TGTGCCAGCAGTATTGCAGGGGTGAATCAGCCCCAGCATTTT. It codes for CASSIAGVNQPQHF. The chain recombines TRBV7-9 with TRBJ1-5, with D maybe TRBD1 (6 bases). From germline, CDR1 is SEHNR and CDR2 FQNEAQ (reference sequence). V lost 6 bases to trimming and J lost 4 bases, with 13 bases between them. The CDR3 spans 14 residues.

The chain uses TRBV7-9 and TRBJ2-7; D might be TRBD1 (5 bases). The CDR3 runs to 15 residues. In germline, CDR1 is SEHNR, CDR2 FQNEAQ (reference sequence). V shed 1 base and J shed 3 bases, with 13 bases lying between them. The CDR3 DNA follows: TGTGCCAGCAGCTTAGGAGACAGAGCTTTCTACGAGCAGTACTTC. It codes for CASSLGDRAFYEQYF.

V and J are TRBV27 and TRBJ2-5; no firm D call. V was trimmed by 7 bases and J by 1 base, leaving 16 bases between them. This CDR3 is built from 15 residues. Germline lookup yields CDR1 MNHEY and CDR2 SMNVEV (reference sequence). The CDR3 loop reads CASKWSGRLQETQYF. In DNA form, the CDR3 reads TGTGCCAGCAAATGGTCAGGACGCCTCCAAGAGACCCAGTACTTC.

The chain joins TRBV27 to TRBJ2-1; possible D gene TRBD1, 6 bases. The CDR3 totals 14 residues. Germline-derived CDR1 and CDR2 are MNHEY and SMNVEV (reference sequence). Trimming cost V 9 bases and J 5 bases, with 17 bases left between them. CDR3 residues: CASSYDRIHNEQFF. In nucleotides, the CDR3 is TGTGCCAGTTCCTACGACAGGATTCACAATGAGCAGTTCTTC.

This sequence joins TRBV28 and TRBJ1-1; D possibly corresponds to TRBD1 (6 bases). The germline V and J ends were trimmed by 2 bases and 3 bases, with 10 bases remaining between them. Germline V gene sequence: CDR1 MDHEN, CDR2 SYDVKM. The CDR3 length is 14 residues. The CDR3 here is CASSLIAGDTEAFF. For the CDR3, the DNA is TGTGCCAGCAGTTTAATTGCAGGGGACACTGAAGCTTTCTTT.

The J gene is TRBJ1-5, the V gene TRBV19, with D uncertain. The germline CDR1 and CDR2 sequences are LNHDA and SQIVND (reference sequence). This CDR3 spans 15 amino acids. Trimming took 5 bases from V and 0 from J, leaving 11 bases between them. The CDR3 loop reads CASSLTYYSNQPQHF. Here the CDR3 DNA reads TGTGCCAGTAGTCTGACATACTATAGCAATCAGCCCCAGCATTTT.

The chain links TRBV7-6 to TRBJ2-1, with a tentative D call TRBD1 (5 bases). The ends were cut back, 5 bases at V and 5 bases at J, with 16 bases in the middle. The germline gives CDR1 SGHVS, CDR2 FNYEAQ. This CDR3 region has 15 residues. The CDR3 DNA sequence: TGTGCCAGCAGCACGGTTCAGGGTTTGCACAATGAGCAGTTCTTC. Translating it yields CASSTVQGLHNEQFF.

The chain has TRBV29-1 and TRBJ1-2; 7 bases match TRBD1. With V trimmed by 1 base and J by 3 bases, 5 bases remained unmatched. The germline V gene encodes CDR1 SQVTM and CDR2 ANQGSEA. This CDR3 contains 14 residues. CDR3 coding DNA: TGCAGCGTTGAAGCGGAGGGGGCTGACTATGGCTACACCTTC. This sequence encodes CSVEAEGADYGYTF.

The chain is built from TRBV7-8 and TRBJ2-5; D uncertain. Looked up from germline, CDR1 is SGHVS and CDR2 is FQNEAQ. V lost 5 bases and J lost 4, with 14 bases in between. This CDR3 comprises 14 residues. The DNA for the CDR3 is TGTGCCAGCAGCCCACTCGTTCTTCGAGAGACCCAGTACTTC. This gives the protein CASSPLVLRETQYF.

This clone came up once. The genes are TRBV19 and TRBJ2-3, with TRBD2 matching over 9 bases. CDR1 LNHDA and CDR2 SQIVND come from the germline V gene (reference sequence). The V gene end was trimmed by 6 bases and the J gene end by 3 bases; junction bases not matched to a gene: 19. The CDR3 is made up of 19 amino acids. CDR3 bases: TGTGCCAGTAGGCGAAACATTCGCGGGAGGGCCTTGGAGACAGATACGCAGTATTTT. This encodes CASRRNIRGRALETDTQYF.

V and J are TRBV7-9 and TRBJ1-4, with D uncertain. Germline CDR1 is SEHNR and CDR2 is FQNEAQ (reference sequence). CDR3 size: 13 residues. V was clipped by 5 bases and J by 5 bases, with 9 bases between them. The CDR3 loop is CASSTDENEKLFF. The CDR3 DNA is TGTGCCAGCAGCACGGACGAGAATGAAAAACTGTTTTTT.

CDR3 sequence: CSVVSTTEEGYTF. CDR3 DNA sequence: TGCAGCGTTGTTTCCACTACCGAGGAGGGCTACACCTTC. The chain carries TRBV29-1 and TRBJ1-2; no clear D. The CDR3 runs 13 residues. V lost 4 bases to trimming and J lost 8 bases, with 17 bases between them. The germline V gene encodes CDR1 SQVTM and CDR2 ANQGSEA.

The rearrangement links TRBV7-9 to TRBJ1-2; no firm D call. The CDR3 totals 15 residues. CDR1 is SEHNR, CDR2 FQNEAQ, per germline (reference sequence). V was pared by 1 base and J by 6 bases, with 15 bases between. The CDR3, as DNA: TGTGCCAGCAGCTTAGTAGAAGGGAGTCGTGATGGCTACACCTTC. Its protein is CASSLVEGSRDGYTF.